Presented here are 27 T cell receptor beta chains from one specimen sequenced in a study of identical twins. TCRdb re-derived calls from the 5' RACE reads in MiXCR, one entry per CDR3 protein. The sample shows 400,000 to 500,000 distinct CDR3 sequences, around 18% of them seen only once. Sequencing was done on a sample of naive T cells sorted from blood. These receptors were collected from a man aged 50-60 years in good health.

This clonotype was recorded at least ten times. The rearrangement joins TRBV12-3 or TRBV12-4 to TRBJ2-5; D remains ambiguous. This CDR3 spans 12 amino acids. Trimming removed 5 bases at V and 3 bases at J, with 7 bases between. DNA of the CDR3: TGTGCCAGCAGTACCAGAGAAGAGACCCAGTACTTC. Amino acids: CASSTREETQYF.

This clonotype was seen ten or more times. This chain uses TRBV20-1 with TRBJ1-2; D not resolved. Germline values: CDR1 DFQATT, CDR2 SNEGSKA (reference sequence). The CDR3 is made up of 11 amino acids. Trimming took off 3 bases at V and 5 bases at J, with 7 bases between the two ends. The CDR3 sequence is CSASREYGYTF. The CDR3 DNA is TGCAGTGCTAGTAGGGAGTATGGCTACACCTTC.

The CDR3 here is CASRRQGRGNSPLHF. DNA for the CDR3: TGTGCCAGCAGGCGGCAGGGGAGAGGAAATTCACCCCTCCACTTT. The rearrangement uses TRBV6-1 and TRBJ1-6; D is possibly TRBD1 (6 bases). The V end was cut by 6 bases, the J end by 7 bases, with 16 bases between. Per germline, CDR1 MNHNS and CDR2 SASEGT. The CDR3 sequence is 15 residues long.

This clonotype was seen a handful of times. The chain recombines TRBV20-1 with TRBJ2-7, with D tentatively TRBD1 (7 bases). Looked up from germline, CDR1 is DFQATT and CDR2 is SNEGSKA (reference sequence). Trimming took 2 bases from V and 3 from J, leaving 14 bases between them. The CDR3 spans 14 residues. CDR3 sequence: CSARRGTANYEQYF. The CDR3 coding sequence is TGCAGTGCTAGACGCGGGACAGCCAACTACGAGCAGTACTTC.

CDR3: CASTKQGSNQPQHF. The CDR3 DNA follows: TGTGCCAGTACAAAACAGGGAAGCAATCAGCCCCAGCATTTT. The J gene is TRBJ1-5, the V gene TRBV19; a possible D gene is TRBD1 (6 bases). Germline lookup yields CDR1 LNHDA and CDR2 SQIVND (reference sequence). CDR3 length: 14 amino acids. The germline V and J ends were trimmed by 7 bases and 1 base, with 11 bases remaining between them. Full variable domain (missing parts from reference TRBV19 and TRBJ1-5): DGGITQSPKYLFRKEGQNVTLSCEQNLNHDAMYWYRQDPGQGLRLIYYSQIVNDFQKGDIAEGYSVSREKKESFPLTVTSAQKNPTAFYLCASTKQGSNQPQHFGDGTRLSIL.

This clonotype was found a few times. This chain uses TRBV20-1 with TRBJ1-5; possibly TRBD1 for D (5 bases). Germline V gene sequence: CDR1 DFQATT, CDR2 SNEGSKA (reference sequence). Trimming stripped 4 bases from V and 0 bases from J, with 13 bases between. CDR3 length equals 15 residues. CDR3 protein: CSAKPWGGSNQPQHF. In DNA, the CDR3 is TGCAGTGCTAAACCCTGGGGGGGTAGCAATCAGCCCCAGCATTTT.

This clonotype was observed a single time. The CDR3 is CASSDPAGKDEQYF. DNA for the CDR3: TGTGCCAGCAGTGATCCAGCGGGAAAGGACGAGCAGTACTTC. J is TRBJ2-7 and V is TRBV2, with TRBD2 matching over 7 bases. The V gene's germline CDR1 is SNHLY and CDR2 FYNNEI. The J segment lost 5 bases and the V segment lost 3 bases, leaving 7 bases of the junction unmatched. This CDR3 contains 14 residues.

This clonotype has a count of ten or more. The V and J genes are TRBV20-1 and TRBJ2-7, with D unresolved. Germline V gene lookup returns CDR1 DFQATT and CDR2 SNEGSKA (reference sequence). Trimming removed 4 bases at V and 0 bases at J, with 10 bases between. This CDR3 is built from 13 residues. CDR3 amino acids: CSANPGSSYEQYF. The CDR3 region has the DNA TGCAGTGCTAATCCCGGAAGCTCCTACGAGCAGTACTTC.

This clonotype has at least ten counts. This CDR3 is CSARERDSPNQPQHF. The CDR3 DNA reads as TGCAGTGCTAGAGAAAGGGACAGCCCCAATCAGCCCCAGCATTTT. V and J are TRBV20-1 and TRBJ1-5; the match to TRBD1 covers 7 bases. This CDR3 is built from 15 residues. The germline V gene has CDR1 DFQATT and CDR2 SNEGSKA (reference sequence). Losses at the gene ends were 0 bases for V and 3 bases for J; bases not matched to a gene: 5.

This sequence joins TRBV4-2 and TRBJ2-3, with D perhaps TRBD2 (6 bases). CDR3 size: 16 residues. Germline V gene lookup returns CDR1 LGHNA and CDR2 YNFKEQ. Trimming left V 1 base short and J 1 base short, with 12 bases between. CDR3 region: CASSQGRASGTDTQYF. Here the CDR3 DNA reads TGTGCCAGCAGCCAAGGTAGGGCTAGCGGCACAGATACGCAGTATTTT.

This chain connects TRBV6-2 or TRBV6-3 to TRBJ1-5, with D maybe TRBD1 (6 bases). Deletions cut 2 bases from V and 7 bases from J, with 21 bases between. The CDR3 is 17 residues long. The V gene's germline CDR1 is MNHEY and CDR2 SVGEGT. The CDR3 is CASSYEVGQSSYQPQHF. CDR3 DNA: TGTGCCAGCAGTTACGAGGTTGGACAGTCCTCCTACCAGCCCCAGCATTTT.

This clonotype was observed a few times. CDR3 DNA: TGTGCCAGCAGTTACTTTTCGGATAGGCGCTCTGGAAACACCATATATTTT. As protein: CASSYFSDRRSGNTIYF. The V gene is TRBV6-5, the J gene TRBJ1-3; D unresolved. V lost 1 base, J lost 0 bases, and 13 bases lay in between. The CDR3 runs to 17 residues. CDR1 is MNHEY, CDR2 SVGAGI, per germline.

This clonotype was observed a handful of times. The genes are TRBV6-2 or TRBV6-3 and TRBJ2-1; TRBD1 aligns across 11 bases. Germline CDR1 and CDR2: MNHEY and SVGEGT. The CDR3 is 14 amino acids. The V gene end was trimmed by 6 bases and the J gene end by 2 bases; junction bases not matched to a gene: 0. The DNA for the CDR3 is TGTGCCAGCAGGGGACAGGGGGCCTACAATGAGCAGTTCTTC. It encodes CASRGQGAYNEQFF.

The rearrangement uses TRBV6-1 and TRBJ2-1; no clear D gene. The V gene lost 4 bases and the J gene lost 1 base, with 11 bases spanning the gap. CDR3 size: 15 residues. From germline, CDR1 is MNHNS and CDR2 SASEGT. Here the CDR3 reads CASSVLGPSYNEQFF. The CDR3 DNA follows: TGTGCCAGCAGTGTCCTCGGCCCATCCTACAATGAGCAGTTCTTC.

The chain recombines TRBV11-2 with TRBJ2-5, with TRBD1 matching over 10 bases. Germline V gene data show CDR1 as SGHAT and CDR2 as FQNNGV. Trimming at V came to 4 bases and at J to 5 bases, leaving 7 bases not matched to a gene. The CDR3 consists of 15 residues. CDR3 residues: CASSSGTGAWETQYF. The CDR3 DNA reads TGTGCCAGCAGCTCCGGGACAGGGGCCTGGGAGACCCAGTACTTC.

This clonotype was observed many times. The chain links TRBV2 to TRBJ1-1; D is ambiguous. Trimming cost V 2 bases and J 4 bases, with 8 bases left between them. The germline V gene has CDR1 SNHLY and CDR2 FYNNEI. The CDR3 contains 13 residues. CDR3 DNA: TGTGCCAGCAGTGAAATAGGTGGCACTGAAGCTTTCTTT. It translates to CASSEIGGTEAFF.

Note on this clonotype: Possible read error: a much larger clone is one base away. The chain has TRBV5-1 and TRBJ2-7; D is ambiguous. CDR1 is SGHRS, CDR2 YFSETQ, per germline. Trimming left V 4 bases short and J 0 bases short, with 17 bases between. The CDR3 consists of 16 residues. CDR3 sequence reads: CASSRGSATTSYEQYF. The CDR3 DNA reads as TGCGCCAGCAGCCGCGGAAGTGCTACAACCTCCTACGAGCAGTACTTC.

This rearrangement joins TRBV5-1 to TRBJ2-3; TRBD1 might be the D (6 bases). Trimming pared 3 bases from V and 3 bases from J, leaving 17 bases between. Per germline, CDR1 SGHRS and CDR2 YFSETQ. The CDR3 runs 16 residues. The CDR3 here is CASSSRRTDQTDTQYF. The CDR3 bases are TGCGCCAGCAGCTCAAGACGGACAGATCAAACAGATACGCAGTATTTT.

This clonotype has ten or more counts. The rearrangement uses TRBV12-3 or TRBV12-4 and TRBJ2-3; 7 bases agree with TRBD1. The CDR3 totals 14 residues. V was pared by 6 bases and J by 2 bases, with 5 bases of the junction left unmatched. The chain's CDR3 is CASRTGVYTDTQYF. Written as DNA, the CDR3 is TGTGCCAGCAGAACAGGGGTCTACACAGATACGCAGTATTTT.

This clonotype was counted many times. The chain couples TRBV20-1 to TRBJ2-1, with TRBD2 matching 7 bases. CDR1 is DFQATT, CDR2 SNEGSKA, per germline (reference sequence). The trim removed 0 bases at V and 5 bases at J, leaving 4 bases unmatched. CDR3 size: 14 residues. CDR3 protein: CSARESGINNEQFF. CDR3 coding DNA: TGCAGTGCTAGAGAAAGCGGGATTAACAATGAGCAGTTCTTC.

This clonotype was found many times. V usage is TRBV25-1 and J usage is TRBJ1-5; D gene ambiguous. V was pared by 3 bases and J by 6 bases, with 9 bases between. This CDR3 has 13 amino acids. In germline, CDR1 is MGHDK, CDR2 SYGVNS. The DNA of the CDR3 is TGTGCCAGCAGTGAGGTGGGCAGTCAGCCCCAGCATTTT. Amino acid sequence: CASSEVGSQPQHF.

This clonotype has only a few counts. V is TRBV12-3 or TRBV12-4 and J is TRBJ2-1; the match to TRBD2 covers 8 bases. The CDR3 is 15 residues long. The ends lost 3 bases at V and 2 bases at J; junction bases unmatched: 3. As DNA, the CDR3 is TGTGCCAGCAGTTTCAGCGGGAGAACCTACAATGAGCAGTTCTTC. It specifies CASSFSGRTYNEQFF.

This clonotype was seen more than once but under ten times. The gene calls are TRBV6-1 and TRBJ2-5; D perhaps matches TRBD2 (7 bases). CDR3 size: 16 residues. Deletions cut 6 bases from V and 5 bases from J, with 22 bases between. CDR1 MNHNS and CDR2 SASEGT come from the germline V gene. In DNA form, the CDR3 reads TGTGCCAGCAGAACTGGCTCGGGGGGCCGAGGGGAGACCCAGTACTTC. Translating it yields CASRTGSGGRGETQYF.

This clonotype showed up just a few times. This rearrangement joins TRBV7-9 to TRBJ2-7, with TRBD2 as a possible D gene (6 bases). Germline CDR1 reads SEHNR; CDR2 reads FQNEAQ (reference sequence). V lost 5 bases, J lost 1 base, and 21 bases lay in between. This CDR3 contains 17 residues. CDR3 sequence: CASSLPRGLGESYEQYF. In nucleotides, the CDR3 is TGTGCCAGCAGCCTCCCTAGGGGACTTGGCGAATCCTACGAGCAGTACTTC.

The rearrangement links TRBV27 to TRBJ2-1; a weak D match, TRBD2 (6 bases). Trimming left V 10 bases short and J 8 bases short, with 21 bases between. This CDR3 contains 14 residues. The germline V gene has CDR1 MNHEY and CDR2 SMNVEV (reference sequence). This chain's CDR3 is CATSAGTYGYEQFF. The CDR3, as DNA: TGTGCCACCTCCGCCGGGACTTATGGCTATGAGCAGTTCTTC.

This clonotype was seen many times. The chain links TRBV7-2 to TRBJ2-7; 11 bases align to TRBD1. Trimming cost V 0 bases and J 5 bases; bases outside gene matches: 6. Germline V gives CDR1 SGHTA, CDR2 FQGNSA. The CDR3 is made up of 16 amino acids. For the CDR3, the DNA is TGTGCCAGCAGCTTAGCTAGAGGACAGGGGGCTAACGAGCAGTACTTC. As protein: CASSLARGQGANEQYF.

On this clonotype itself: One junction end does not reproduce the germline sequence, and a read error may be involved. This chain joins TRBV25-1 and TRBJ2-1, with 7 bases identical to TRBD2. This CDR3 is 17 amino acids long. Germline V gene sequence: CDR1 MGHDK, CDR2 SYGVNS. Here the CDR3 reads CASSPRMTGGPYNEQFF. The CDR3 DNA is TGTGCAAGCAGTCCTCGAATGACGGGGGGACCCTACAATGAGCAGTTCTTC.